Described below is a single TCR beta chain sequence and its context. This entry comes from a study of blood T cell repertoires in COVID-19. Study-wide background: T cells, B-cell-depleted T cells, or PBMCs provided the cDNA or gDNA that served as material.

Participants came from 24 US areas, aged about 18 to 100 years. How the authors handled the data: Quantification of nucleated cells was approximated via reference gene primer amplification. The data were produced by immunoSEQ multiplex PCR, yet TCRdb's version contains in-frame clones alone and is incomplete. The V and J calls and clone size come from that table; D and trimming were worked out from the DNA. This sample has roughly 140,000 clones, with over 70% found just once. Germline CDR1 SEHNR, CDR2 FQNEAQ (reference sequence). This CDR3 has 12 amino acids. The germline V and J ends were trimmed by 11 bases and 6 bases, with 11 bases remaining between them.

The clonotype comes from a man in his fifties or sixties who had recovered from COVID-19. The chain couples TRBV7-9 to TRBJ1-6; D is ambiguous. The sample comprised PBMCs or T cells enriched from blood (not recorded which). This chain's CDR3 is CASREGNSPLHF. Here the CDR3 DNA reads TGTGCCTCTAGGGAGGGTAATTCACCCCTCCACTTT.